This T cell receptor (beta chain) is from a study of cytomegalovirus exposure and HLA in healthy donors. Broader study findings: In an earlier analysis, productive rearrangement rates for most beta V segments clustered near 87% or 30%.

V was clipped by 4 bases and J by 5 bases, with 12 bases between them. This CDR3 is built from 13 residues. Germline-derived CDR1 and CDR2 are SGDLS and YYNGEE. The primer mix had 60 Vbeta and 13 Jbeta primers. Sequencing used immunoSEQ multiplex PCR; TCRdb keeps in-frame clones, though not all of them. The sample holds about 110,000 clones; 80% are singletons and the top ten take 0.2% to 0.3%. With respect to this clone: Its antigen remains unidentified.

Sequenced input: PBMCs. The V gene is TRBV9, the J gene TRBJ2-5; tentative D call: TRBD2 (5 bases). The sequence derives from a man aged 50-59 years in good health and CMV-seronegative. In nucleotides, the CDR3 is TGTGCCAGCAGCCCCCCCAGAGGGGAGACCCAGTACTTC. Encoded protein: CASSPPRGETQYF.